This T cell receptor beta chain stems from a study of blood T cells in healthy people across ages. This clonotype has only a few counts. A J-beta primer mix and a sample-barcoded 5' primer were used in a second PCR of roughly 6 to 11 cycles. TCRdb passed the 5' RACE reads through MiXCR, listing each CDR3 protein once. This sample has around 940,000 distinct CDR3 sequences, with roughly 51% found just once. This CDR3 contains 13 residues. Germline assignment: CDR1 MNHNY and CDR2 SVGAGI (reference sequence). The V gene is TRBV6-6, the J gene TRBJ1-6; D is uncertain. This TCR was sampled from a woman in her sixties in good health. Sequenced input: blood. The chain's CDR3 is CASQRVVGSPLHF. The CDR3, as DNA: TGTGCGAGCCAGCGGGTTGTGGGTTCACCCCTCCACTTT.